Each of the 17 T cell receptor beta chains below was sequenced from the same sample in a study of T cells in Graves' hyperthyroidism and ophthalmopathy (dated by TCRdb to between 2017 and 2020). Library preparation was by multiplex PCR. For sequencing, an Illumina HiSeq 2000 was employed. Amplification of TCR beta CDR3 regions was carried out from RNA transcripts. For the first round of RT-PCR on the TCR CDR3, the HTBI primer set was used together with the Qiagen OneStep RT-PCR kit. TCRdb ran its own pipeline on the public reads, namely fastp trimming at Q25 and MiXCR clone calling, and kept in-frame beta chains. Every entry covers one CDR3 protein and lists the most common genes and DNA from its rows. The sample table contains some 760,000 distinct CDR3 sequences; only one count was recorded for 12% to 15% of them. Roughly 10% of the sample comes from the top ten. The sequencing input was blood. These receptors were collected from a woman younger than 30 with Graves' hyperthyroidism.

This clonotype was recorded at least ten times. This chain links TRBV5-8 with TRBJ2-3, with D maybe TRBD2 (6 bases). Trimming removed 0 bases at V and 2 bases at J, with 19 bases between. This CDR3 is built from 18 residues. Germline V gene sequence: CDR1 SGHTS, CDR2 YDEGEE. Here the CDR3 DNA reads TGTGCCAGCAGCTTGGGGCCTATTAGCGGAGTATACACAGATACGCAGTATTTT. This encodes CASSLGPISGVYTDTQYF.

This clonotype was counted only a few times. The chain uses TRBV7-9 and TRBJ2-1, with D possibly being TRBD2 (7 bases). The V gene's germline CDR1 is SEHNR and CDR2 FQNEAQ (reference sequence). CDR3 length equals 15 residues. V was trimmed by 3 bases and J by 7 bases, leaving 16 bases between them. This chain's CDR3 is CASSFPGGRNNEQFF. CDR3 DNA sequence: TGTGCCAGCAGCTTCCCGGGGGGCCGAAATAATGAGCAGTTCTTC.

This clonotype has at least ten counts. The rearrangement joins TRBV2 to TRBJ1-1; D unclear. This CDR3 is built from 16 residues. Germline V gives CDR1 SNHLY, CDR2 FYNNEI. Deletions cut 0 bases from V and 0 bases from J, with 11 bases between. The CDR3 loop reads CASSEATAGLNTEAFF. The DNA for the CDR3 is TGTGCCAGCAGTGAAGCAACCGCAGGCCTGAACACTGAAGCTTTCTTT.

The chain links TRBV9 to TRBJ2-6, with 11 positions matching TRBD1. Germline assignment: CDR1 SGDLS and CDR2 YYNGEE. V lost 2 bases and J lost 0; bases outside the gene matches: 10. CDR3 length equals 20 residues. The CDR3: CASSVFRTGTGGSGANVLTF. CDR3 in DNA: TGTGCCAGCAGCGTTTTCCGAACCGGGACAGGGGGCTCTGGGGCCAACGTCCTGACTTTC.

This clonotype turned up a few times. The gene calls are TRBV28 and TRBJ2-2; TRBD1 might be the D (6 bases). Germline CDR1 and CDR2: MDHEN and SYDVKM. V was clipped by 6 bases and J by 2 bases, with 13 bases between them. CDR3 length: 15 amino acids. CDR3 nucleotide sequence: TGTGCCAGCAGCCAAGGGGGTGATAACACCGGGGAGCTGTTTTTT. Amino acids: CASSQGGDNTGELFF.

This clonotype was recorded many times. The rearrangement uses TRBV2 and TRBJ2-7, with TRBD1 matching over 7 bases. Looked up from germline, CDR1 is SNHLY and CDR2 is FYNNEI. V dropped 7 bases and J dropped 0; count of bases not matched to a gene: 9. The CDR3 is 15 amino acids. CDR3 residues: CASKTRDSLSYEQYF. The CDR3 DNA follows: TGTGCCAGCAAGACACGGGACAGCCTCTCCTACGAGCAGTACTTC.

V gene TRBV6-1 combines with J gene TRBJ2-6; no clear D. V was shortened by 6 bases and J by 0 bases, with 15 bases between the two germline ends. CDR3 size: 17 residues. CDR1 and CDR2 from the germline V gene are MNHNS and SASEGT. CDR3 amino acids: CASSLGEVSSGANVLTF. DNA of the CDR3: TGTGCCAGCAGCCTCGGAGAGGTTAGCTCTGGGGCCAACGTCCTGACTTTC.

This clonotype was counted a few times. CDR3 residues: CASSQVPTQKLFF. CDR3 nucleotides: TGCGCCAGCAGCCAAGTGCCCACCCAGAAACTGTTTTTT. The chain combines TRBV4-1 with TRBJ1-4; the D is unclear. V lost 1 base and J lost 11, with 11 bases in between. Germline V gives CDR1 MGHRA, CDR2 YSYEKL. The CDR3 has 13 amino acids.

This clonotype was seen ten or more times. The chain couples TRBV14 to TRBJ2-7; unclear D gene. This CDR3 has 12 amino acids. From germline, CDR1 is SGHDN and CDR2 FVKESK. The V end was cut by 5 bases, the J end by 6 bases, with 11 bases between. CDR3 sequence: CASSSGWFEQYF. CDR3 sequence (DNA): TGTGCCAGCAGCTCCGGGTGGTTCGAGCAGTACTTC. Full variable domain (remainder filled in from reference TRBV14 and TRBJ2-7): EAGVTQFPSHSVIEKGQTVTLRCDPISGHDNLYWYRRVMGKEIKFLLHFVKESKQDESGMPNNRFLAERTGGTYSTLKVQPAELEDSGVYFCASSSGWFEQYFGPGTRLTVT.

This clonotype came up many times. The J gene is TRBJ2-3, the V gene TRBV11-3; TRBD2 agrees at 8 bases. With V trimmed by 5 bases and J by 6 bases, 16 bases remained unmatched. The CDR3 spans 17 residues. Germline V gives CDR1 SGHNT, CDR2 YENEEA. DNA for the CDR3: TGTGCCAGCAGCGCGTACCAAACTAGCGGCAAAGGGGATACGCAGTATTTT. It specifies CASSAYQTSGKGDTQYF. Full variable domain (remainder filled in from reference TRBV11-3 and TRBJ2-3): EAGVVQSPRYKIIEKKQPVAFWCNPISGHNTLYWYLQNLGQGPELLIRYENEEAVDDSQLPKDRFSAERLKGVDSTLKIQPAELGDSAVYLCASSAYQTSGKGDTQYFGPGTRLTVL.

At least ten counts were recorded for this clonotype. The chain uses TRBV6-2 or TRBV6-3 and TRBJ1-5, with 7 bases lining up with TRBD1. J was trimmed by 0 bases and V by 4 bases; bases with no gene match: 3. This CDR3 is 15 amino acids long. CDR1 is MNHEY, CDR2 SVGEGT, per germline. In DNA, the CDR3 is TGTGCCAGCAGTTCGGGACAGATTAGCAATCAGCCCCAGCATTTT. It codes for CASSSGQISNQPQHF.

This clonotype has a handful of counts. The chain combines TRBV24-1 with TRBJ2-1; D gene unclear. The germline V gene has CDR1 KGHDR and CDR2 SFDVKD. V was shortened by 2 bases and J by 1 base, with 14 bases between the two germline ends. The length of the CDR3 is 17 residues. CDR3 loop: CATSDSLGNASYNEQFF. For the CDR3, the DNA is TGTGCCACCAGTGATTCCCTAGGGAATGCTTCCTACAATGAGCAGTTCTTC.

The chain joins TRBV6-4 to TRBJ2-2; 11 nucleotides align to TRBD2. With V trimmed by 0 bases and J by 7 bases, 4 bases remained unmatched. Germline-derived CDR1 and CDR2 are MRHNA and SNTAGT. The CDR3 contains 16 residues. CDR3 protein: CASSDSFSGRVGELFF. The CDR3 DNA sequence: TGTGCCAGCAGTGACTCGTTTAGCGGGAGGGTCGGGGAGCTGTTTTTT.

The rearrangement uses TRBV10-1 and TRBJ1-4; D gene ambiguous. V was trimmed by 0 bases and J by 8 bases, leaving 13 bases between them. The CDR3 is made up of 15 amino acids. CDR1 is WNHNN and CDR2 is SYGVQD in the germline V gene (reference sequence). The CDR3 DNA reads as TGCGCCAGCAGTGAGTCGGGCCGAGCCGGGGAAAAACTGTTTTTT. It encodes CASSESGRAGEKLFF.

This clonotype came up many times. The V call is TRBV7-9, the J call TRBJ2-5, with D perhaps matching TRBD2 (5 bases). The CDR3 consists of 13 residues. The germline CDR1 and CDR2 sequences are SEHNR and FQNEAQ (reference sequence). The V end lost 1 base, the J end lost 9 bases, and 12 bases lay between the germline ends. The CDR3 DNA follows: TGTGCCAGCAGCTTAGTAGGAGCGGAGGCCCAGTACTTC. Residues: CASSLVGAEAQYF.

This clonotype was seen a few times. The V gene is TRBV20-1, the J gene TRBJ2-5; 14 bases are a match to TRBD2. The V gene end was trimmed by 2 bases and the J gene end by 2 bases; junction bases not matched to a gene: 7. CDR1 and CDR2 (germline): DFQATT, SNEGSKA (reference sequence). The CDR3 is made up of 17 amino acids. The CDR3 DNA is TGCAGTGCTAGACCGGGACTAGCGGGAGTCCCGCAAGAGACCCAGTACTTC. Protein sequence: CSARPGLAGVPQETQYF.

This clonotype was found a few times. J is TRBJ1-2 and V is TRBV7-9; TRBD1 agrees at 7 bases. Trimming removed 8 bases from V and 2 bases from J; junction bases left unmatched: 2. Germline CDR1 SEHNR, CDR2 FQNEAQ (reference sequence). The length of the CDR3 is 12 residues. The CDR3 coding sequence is TGTGCCAGCCAGGGGGGAAACTATGGCTACACCTTC. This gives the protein CASQGGNYGYTF. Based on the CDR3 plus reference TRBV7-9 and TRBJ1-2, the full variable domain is DTGVSQNPRHKITKRGQNVTFRCDPISEHNRLYWYRQTLGQGPEFLTYFQNEAQLEKSRLLSDRFSAERPKGSFSTLEIQRTEQGDSAMYLCASQGGNYGYTFGSGTRLTVV.